The source of this T cell receptor beta chain is a study of a mutant IDH1 vaccine in newly diagnosed glioma. Study background: Eight vaccinations were given in weeks 1, 3, 5, 7, 11, 15, 19 and 23. Patients got radiotherapy, temozolomide, or both beforehand, and most got both. Following radiotherapy alone, or alongside temozolomide cycles, vaccination was started after an interval of 4-6 weeks.

The data were produced by immunoSEQ multiplex PCR, yet TCRdb's version contains in-frame clones alone and is incomplete. The data show about 39,000 clones, under 90% seen once. The time point is: week 11, during vaccination. Topical imiquimod accompanied each vaccine dose, which consisted of 300 ug of mutant IDH1 20-mer peptide. Whole-study results and caveats: Across multiple MHC alleles, roughly 93% of patients had vaccine-induced responses.

In the case of this clone: Its cognate antigen is unknown. At one end the junction does not follow the germline gene, possibly because of a read error.

This TCR was sampled from a woman between 25 and 40 years old with glioma. Some clones in this sample may be carry-over from other donors' samples. Specimen: peripheral blood mononuclear cells (PBMCs), collected from a glioma patient whose treatment included an IDH1 peptide vaccine.

The CDR3 sequence: CASSLQENTEAFF. The CDR3 nucleotides are TGTGCTAGCAGCTTACAGGAGAACACTGAAGCTTTCTTT. The chain uses TRBV7-7 and TRBJ1-1; TRBD1 might be the D (5 bases). Germline V gene data show CDR1 as SSHAT and CDR2 as FNYEAQ (reference sequence). CDR3 size: 13 residues.